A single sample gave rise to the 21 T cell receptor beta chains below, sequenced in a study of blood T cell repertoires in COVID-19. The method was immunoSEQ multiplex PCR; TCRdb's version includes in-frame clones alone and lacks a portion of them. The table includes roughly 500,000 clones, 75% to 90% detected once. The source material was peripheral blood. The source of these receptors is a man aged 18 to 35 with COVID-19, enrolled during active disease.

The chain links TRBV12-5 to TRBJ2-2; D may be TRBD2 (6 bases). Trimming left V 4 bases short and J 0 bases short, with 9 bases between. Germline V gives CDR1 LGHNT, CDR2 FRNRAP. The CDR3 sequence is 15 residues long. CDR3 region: CASGSGLTNTGELFF. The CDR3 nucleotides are TGTGCTAGTGGTTCGGGACTGACGAACACCGGGGAGCTGTTTTTT. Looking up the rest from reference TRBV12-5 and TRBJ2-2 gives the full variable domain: DARVTQTPRHKVTEMGQEVTMRCQPILGHNTVFWYRQTMMQGLELLAYFRNRAPLDDSGMPKDRFSAEMPDATLATLKIQPSEPRDSAVYFCASGSGLTNTGELFFGEGSRLTVL.

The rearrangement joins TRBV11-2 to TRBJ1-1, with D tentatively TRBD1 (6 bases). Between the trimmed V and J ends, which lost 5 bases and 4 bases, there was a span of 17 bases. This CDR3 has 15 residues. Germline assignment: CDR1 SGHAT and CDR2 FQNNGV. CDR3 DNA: TGTGCCAGCAGCCCGCTTGAAGGGGGTCGCACTGAAGCTTTCTTT. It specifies CASSPLEGGRTEAFF. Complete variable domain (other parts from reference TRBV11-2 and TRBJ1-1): EAGVAQSPRYKIIEKRQSVAFWCNPISGHATLYWYQQILGQGPKLLIQFQNNGVVDDSQLPKDRFSAERLKGVDSTLKIQPAKLEDSAVYLCASSPLEGGRTEAFFGQGTRLTVV.

The CDR3 loop is CASSIDLQGNQPQHF. CDR3 nucleotide sequence: TGTGCCAGTAGTATAGACCTGCAGGGTAATCAGCCCCAGCATTTT. The chain is built from TRBV19 and TRBJ1-5; D may be TRBD1 (5 bases). V shed 0 bases and J shed 4 bases, with 10 bases lying between them. This CDR3 spans 15 amino acids. CDR1 LNHDA and CDR2 SQIVND come from the germline V gene (reference sequence).

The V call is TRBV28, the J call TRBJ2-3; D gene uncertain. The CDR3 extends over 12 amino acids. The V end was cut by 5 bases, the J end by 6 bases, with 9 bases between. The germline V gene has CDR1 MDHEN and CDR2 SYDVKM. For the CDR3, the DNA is TGTGCCAGCAGTATCCCAATGGATACGCAGTATTTT. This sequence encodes CASSIPMDTQYF.

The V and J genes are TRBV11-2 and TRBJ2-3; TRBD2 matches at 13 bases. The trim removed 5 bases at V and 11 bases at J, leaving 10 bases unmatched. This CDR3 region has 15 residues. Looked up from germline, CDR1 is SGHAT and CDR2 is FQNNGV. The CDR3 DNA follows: TGTGCCAGCAGCGCTCGGACTAGCGGGAGTCGGGGGCAGTATTTT. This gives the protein CASSARTSGSRGQYF.

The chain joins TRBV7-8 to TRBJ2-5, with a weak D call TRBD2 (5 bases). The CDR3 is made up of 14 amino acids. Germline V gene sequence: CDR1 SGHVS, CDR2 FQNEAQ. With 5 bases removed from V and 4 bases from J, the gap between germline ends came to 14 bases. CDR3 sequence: CASSPSSGRETQYF. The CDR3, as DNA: TGTGCCAGCAGCCCCTCTTCGGGGAGAGAGACCCAGTACTTC.

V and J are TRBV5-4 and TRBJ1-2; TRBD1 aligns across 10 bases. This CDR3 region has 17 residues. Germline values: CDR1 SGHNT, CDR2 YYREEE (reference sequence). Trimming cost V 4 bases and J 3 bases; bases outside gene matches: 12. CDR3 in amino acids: CASSPDRGRKLYYGYTF. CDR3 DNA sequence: TGTGCCAGCAGCCCCGACAGGGGGCGGAAGTTGTACTATGGCTACACCTTC. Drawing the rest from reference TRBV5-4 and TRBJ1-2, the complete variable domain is ETGVTQSPTHLIKTRGQQVTLRCSSQSGHNTVSWYQQALGQGPQFIFQYYREEENGRGNFPPRFSGLQFPNYSSELNVNALELDDSALYLCASSPDRGRKLYYGYTFGSGTRLTVV.

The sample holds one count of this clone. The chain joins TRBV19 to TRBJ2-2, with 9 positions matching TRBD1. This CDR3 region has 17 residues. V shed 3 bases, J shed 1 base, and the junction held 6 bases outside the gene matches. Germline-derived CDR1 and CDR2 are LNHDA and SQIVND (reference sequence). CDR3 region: CASSILGQGKNTGELFF. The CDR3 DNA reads TGTGCCAGTAGTATTCTAGGACAGGGGAAGAACACCGGGGAGCTGTTTTTT.

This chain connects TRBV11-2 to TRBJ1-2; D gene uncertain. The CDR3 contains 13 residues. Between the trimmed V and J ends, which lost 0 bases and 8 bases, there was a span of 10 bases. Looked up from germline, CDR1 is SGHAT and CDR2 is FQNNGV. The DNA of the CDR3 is TGTGCCAGCAGCTTAGATAGGGAGGCCGGCTACACCTTC. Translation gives CASSLDREAGYTF.

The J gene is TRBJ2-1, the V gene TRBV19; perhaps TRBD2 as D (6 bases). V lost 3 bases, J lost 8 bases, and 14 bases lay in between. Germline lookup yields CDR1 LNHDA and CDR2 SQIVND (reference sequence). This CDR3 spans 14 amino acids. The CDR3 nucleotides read TGTGCCAGTAGTATGGGCGGGGCCGGGTATGAGCAGTTCTTC. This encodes CASSMGGAGYEQFF.

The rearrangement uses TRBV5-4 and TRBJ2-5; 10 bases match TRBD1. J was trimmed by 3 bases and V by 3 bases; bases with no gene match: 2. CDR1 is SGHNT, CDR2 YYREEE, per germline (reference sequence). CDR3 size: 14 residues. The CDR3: CASSWGTGEETQYF. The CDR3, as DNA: TGTGCCAGCAGCTGGGGGACAGGGGAAGAGACCCAGTACTTC.

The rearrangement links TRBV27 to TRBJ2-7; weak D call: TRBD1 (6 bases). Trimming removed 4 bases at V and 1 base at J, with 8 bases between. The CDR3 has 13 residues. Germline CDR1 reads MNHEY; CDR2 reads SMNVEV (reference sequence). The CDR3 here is CASSWTVSYEQYF. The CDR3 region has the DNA TGTGCCAGCAGTTGGACAGTTTCCTACGAGCAGTACTTC.

The CDR3, as DNA: TGTGCCAGCAGCTGGGGGCCTAGCCTCCAAGAGACCCAGTACTTC. Translated, it gives CASSWGPSLQETQYF. The chain recombines TRBV5-4 with TRBJ2-5; possibly TRBD1 for D (6 bases). This CDR3 region has 15 residues. Germline V CDR1 and CDR2: SGHNT, YYREEE (reference sequence). Deletions cut 3 bases from V and 1 base from J, with 13 bases between.

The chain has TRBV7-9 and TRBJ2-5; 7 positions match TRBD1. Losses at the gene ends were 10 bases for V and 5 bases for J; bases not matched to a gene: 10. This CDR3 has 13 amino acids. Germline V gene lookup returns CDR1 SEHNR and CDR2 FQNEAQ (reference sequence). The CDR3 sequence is CATPGRGGETQYF. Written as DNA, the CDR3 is TGTGCCACCCCGGGACGAGGGGGCGAGACCCAGTACTTC.

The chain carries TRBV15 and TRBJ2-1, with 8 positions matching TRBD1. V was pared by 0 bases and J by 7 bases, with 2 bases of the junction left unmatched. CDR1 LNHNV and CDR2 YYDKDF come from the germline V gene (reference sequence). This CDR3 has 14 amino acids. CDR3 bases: TGTGCCACCAGCAGAGACCGGACAGGGAATGAGCAGTTCTTC. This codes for CATSRDRTGNEQFF.

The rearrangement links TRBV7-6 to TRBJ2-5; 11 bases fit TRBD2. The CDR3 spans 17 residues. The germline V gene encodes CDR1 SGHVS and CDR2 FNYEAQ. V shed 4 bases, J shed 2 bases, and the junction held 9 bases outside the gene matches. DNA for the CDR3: TGTGCCAGCAGCTCCCGACTAGCGGGGATACGACAAGAGACCCAGTACTTC. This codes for CASSSRLAGIRQETQYF. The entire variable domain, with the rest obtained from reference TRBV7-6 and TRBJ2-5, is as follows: GAGVSQSPRYKVTKRGQDVALRCDPISGHVSLYWYRQALGQGPEFLTYFNYEAQQDKSGLPNDRFSAERPEGSISTLTIQRTEQRDSAMYRCASSSRLAGIRQETQYFGPGTRLLVL.

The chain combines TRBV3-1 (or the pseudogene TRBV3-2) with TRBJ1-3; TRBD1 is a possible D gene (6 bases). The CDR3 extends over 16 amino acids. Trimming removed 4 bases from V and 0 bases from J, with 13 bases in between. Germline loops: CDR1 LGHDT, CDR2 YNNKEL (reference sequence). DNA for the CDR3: TGTGCCAGCAGCCCGATACAGGGTCTCTCTGGAAACACCATATATTTT. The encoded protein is CASSPIQGLSGNTIYF.

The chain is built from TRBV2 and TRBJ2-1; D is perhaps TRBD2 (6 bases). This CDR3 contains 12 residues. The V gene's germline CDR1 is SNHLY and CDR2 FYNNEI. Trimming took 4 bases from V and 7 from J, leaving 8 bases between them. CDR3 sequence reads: CASSVGTNEQFF. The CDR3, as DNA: TGTGCCAGCAGTGTAGGGACTAATGAGCAGTTCTTC.

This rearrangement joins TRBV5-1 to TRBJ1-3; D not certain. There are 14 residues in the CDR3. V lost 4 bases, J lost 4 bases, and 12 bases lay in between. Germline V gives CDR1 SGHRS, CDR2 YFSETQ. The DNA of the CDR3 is TGCGCCAGCAGCACCGATGGAGTCGGAAACACCATATATTTT. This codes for CASSTDGVGNTIYF.

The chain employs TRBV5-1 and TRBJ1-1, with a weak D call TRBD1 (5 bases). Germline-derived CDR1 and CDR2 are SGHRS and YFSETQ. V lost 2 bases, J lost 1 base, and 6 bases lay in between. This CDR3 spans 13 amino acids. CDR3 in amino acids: CASSFQGNTEAFF. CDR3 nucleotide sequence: TGCGCCAGCAGCTTTCAGGGGAACACTGAAGCTTTCTTT.

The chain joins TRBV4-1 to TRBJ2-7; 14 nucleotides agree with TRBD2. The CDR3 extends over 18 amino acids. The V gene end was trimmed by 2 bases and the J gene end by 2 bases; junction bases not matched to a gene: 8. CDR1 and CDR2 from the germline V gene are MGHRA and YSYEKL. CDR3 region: CASSQPGTSGSLPYEQYF. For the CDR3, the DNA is TGCGCCAGCAGCCAACCCGGGACTAGCGGGAGTTTGCCCTACGAGCAGTACTTC.